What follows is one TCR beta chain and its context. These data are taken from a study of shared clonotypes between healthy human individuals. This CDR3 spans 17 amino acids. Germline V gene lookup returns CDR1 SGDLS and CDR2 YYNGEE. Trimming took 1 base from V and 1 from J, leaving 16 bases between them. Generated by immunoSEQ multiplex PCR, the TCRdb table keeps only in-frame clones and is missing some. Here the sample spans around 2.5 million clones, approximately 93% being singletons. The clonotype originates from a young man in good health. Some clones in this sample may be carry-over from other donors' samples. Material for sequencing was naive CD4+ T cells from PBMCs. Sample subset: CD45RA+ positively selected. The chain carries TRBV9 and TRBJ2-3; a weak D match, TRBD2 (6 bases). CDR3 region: CASSVIPTRRGTDTQYF. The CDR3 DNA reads TGTGCCAGCAGCGTAATCCCCACCCGGAGGGGCACAGATACGCAGTATTTT.